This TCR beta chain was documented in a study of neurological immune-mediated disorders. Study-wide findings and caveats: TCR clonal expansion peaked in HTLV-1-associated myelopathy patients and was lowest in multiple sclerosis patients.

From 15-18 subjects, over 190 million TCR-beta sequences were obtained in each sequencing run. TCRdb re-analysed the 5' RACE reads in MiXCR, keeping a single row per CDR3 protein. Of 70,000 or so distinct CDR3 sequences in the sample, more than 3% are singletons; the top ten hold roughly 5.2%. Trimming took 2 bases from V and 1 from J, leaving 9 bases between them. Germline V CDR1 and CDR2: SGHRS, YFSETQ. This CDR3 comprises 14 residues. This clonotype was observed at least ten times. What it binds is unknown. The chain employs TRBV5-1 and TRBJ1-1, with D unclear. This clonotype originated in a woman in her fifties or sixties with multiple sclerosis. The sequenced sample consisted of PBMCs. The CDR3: CASSFARSNTEAFF. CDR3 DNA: TGCGCCAGCAGCTTCGCAAGGTCGAACACTGAAGCTTTCTTT.